The present TCR beta chain was sequenced within a study of T cells in localized non-small cell lung cancer. Remarks on this clone: Its specificity is not known.

The CDR3 spans 11 residues. Germline values: CDR1 SQVTM, CDR2 ANQGSEA. V was trimmed by 6 bases and J by 1 base, leaving 7 bases between them. Some clones are missing from TCRdb's copy, which holds only in-frame ones; the method was immunoSEQ multiplex PCR. The sample gives 90,000 to 95,000 clones, under 95% of which show up once; roughly 4.3% is in the top ten. Overall study findings and caveats: Appearance in adjacent lung was seen for a median about 59 of the top 100 tumor clones.

This receptor was obtained from a woman aged 40-75 years with stage II squamous cell lung carcinoma. The material sequenced was PBMCs, taken before any cancer treatment. This sequence joins TRBV29-1 and TRBJ2-7; TRBD1 is a possible D gene (5 bases). CDR3 in DNA: TGCAGCGTCGGACATTCCTACGAGCAGTACTTC. Protein product: CSVGHSYEQYF.